This T cell receptor (beta chain) was captured in a study of shared T cell receptors in the human thymus. The length of the CDR3 is 15 residues. Germline-derived CDR1 and CDR2 are MNHNS and SASEGT. V shed 3 bases and J shed 3 bases, with 12 bases lying between them. The data were produced by immunoSEQ multiplex PCR, yet TCRdb's version contains in-frame clones alone and is incomplete. Of hundreds of thousands of clones in the sample, roughly 90% are singletons; the top ten hold 0.0095% to 0.013%. The data also belong to a second study, concerning human thymus T cells.

The sample was thymocytes. This clonotype was sampled from a boy less than two years old with a congenital heart defect. The chain employs TRBV6-1 and TRBJ2-1; tentative D call: TRBD2 (6 bases). This CDR3 is CASSDRLASYNEQFF. The CDR3, as DNA: TGTGCCAGCAGTGATCGTCTAGCGAGCTACAATGAGCAGTTCTTC.